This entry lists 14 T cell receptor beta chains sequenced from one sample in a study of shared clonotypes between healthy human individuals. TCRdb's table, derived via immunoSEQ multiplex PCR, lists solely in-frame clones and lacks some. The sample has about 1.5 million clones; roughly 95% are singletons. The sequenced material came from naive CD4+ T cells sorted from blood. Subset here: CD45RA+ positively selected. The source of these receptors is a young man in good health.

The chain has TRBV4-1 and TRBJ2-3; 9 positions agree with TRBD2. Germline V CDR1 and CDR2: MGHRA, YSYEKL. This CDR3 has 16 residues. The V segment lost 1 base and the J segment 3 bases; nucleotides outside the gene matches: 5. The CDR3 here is CASSQVIAGVTDTQYF. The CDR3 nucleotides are TGCGCCAGCAGCCAAGTGATAGCGGGAGTAACAGATACGCAGTATTTT.

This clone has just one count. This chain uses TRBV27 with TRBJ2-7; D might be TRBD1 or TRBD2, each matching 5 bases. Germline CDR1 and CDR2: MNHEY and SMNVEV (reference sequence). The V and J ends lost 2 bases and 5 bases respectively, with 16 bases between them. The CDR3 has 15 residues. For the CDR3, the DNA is TGTGCCAGCAGTTTACGGGGACCCGAACCCCACGAGCAGTACTTC. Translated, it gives CASSLRGPEPHEQYF.

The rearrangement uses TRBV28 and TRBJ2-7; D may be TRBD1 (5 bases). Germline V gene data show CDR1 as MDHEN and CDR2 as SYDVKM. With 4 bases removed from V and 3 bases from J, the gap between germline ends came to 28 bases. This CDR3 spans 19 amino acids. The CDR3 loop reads CASSSTWSWQGRSGYEQYF. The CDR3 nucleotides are TGTGCCAGCAGTTCGACGTGGAGTTGGCAGGGCAGGTCGGGCTACGAGCAGTACTTC.

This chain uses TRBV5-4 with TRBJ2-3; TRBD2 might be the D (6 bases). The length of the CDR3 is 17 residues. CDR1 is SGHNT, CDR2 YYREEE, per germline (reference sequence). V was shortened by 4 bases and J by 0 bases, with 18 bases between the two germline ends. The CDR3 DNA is TGTGCCAGCAGCGGGGGATCGGGAGAGATTAGCACAGATACGCAGTATTTT. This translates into CASSGGSGEISTDTQYF.

The CDR3 is CASSFAAVDYGYTF. The CDR3 bases are TGCGCCAGCAGCTTCGCGGCCGTGGACTATGGCTACACCTTC. The V call is TRBV5-1, the J call TRBJ1-2; D gene ambiguous. The length of the CDR3 is 14 residues. Germline V CDR1 and CDR2: SGHRS, YFSETQ. Between the trimmed V and J ends, which lost 2 bases and 3 bases, there was a span of 11 bases.

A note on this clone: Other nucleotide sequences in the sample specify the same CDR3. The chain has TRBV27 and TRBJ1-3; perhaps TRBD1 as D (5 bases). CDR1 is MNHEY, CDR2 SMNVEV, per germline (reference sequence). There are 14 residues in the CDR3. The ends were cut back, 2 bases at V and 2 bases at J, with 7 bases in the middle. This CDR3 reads CASSLVGAGNTIYF. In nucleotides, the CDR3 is TGTGCCAGCAGTTTAGTGGGGGCTGGAAACACCATATATTTT.

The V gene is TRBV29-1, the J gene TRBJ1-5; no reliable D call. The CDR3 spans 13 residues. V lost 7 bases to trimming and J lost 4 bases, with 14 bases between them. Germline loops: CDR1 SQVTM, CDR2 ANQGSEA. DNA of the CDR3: TGCAGCGCCGTTGGACCGCCTAATCAGCCCCAGCATTTT. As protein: CSAVGPPNQPQHF.

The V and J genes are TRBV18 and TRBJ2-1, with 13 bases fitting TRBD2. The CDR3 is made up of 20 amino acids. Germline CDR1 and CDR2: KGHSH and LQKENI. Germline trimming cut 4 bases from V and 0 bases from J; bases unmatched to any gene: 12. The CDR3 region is CASSLLPGTSGITSYNEQFF. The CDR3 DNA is TGTGCCAGCTCACTACTACCCGGGACTAGCGGGATTACCTCCTACAATGAGCAGTTCTTC.

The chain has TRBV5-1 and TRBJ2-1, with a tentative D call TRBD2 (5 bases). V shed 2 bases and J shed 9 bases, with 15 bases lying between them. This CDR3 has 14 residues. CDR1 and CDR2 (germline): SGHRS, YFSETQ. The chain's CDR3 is CASSFDSGESEQFF. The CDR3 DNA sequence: TGCGCCAGCAGCTTTGATTCCGGGGAGTCTGAGCAGTTCTTC.

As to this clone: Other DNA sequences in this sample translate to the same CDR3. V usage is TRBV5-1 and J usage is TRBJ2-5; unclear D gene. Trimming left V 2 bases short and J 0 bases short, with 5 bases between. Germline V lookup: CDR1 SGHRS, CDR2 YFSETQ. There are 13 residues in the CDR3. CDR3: CASSFGNQETQYF. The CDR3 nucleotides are TGCGCCAGCAGCTTCGGTAACCAAGAGACCCAGTACTTC.

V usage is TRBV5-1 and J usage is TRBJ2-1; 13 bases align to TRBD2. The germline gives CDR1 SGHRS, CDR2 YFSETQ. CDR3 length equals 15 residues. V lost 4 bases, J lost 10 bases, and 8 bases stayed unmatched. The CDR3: CASSPRTSGSWEQFF. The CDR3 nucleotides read TGCGCCAGCAGCCCGAGGACTAGCGGGAGTTGGGAGCAGTTCTTC. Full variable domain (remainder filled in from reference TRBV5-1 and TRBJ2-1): KAGVTQTPRYLIKTRGQQVTLSCSPISGHRSVSWYQQTPGQGLQFLFEYFSETQRNKGNFPGRFSGRQFSNSRSEMNVSTLELGDSALYLCASSPRTSGSWEQFFGPGTRLTVL.

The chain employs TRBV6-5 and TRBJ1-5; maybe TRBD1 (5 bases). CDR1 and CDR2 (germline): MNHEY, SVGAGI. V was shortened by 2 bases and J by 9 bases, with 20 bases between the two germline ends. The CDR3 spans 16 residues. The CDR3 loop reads CASSYRGPTTNSPQHF. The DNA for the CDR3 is TGTGCCAGCAGTTACCGGGGACCTACCACCAATTCGCCCCAGCATTTT.

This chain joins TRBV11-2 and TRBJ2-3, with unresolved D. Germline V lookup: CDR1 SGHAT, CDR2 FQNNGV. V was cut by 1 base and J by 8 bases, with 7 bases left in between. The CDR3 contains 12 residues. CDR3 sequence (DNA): TGTGCCAGCAGCTTAGCCAAGGTTACGCAGTATTTT. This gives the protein CASSLAKVTQYF.

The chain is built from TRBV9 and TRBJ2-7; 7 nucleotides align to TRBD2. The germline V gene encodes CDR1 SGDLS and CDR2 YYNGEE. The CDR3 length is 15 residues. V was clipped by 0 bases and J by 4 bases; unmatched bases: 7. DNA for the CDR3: TGTGCCAGCAGCGTAGACGGCGGGAGAGGTTACGAGCAGTACTTC. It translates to CASSVDGGRGYEQYF.